This entry features one TCR beta chain sequence. Its antigen is still unknown. These data are taken from a study of shared clonotypes between healthy human individuals. Trimming took off 4 bases at V and 1 base at J, with 18 bases between the two ends. The germline V gene has CDR1 SGHRS and CDR2 YFSETQ. The CDR3 spans 17 residues. Method: immunoSEQ multiplex PCR; TCRdb's copy keeps in-frame clones and lacks some. Here the sample spans more than 400,000 clones, roughly 95% being singletons. Study outcomes and limitations: In general, naive subsets displayed greater estimated richness than memory subsets did.

Caucasian adults residing in Nashville, Tennessee made up all the donors. The sample was naive CD4+ T cells sorted from blood. Subset reported: CD45RA+ positively selected. This sequence was found in a woman aged 30 to 39 in good health. V usage is TRBV5-1 and J usage is TRBJ1-3, with D unclear. The DNA of the CDR3 is TGCGCCAGCAGCCTTAACGGGAACGTCAGATCTGGAAACACCATATATTTT. This gives the protein CASSLNGNVRSGNTIYF.